This T cell receptor (beta chain) came from a study of early stage breast cancer tumors. As for the study in general: The ER+/PR+/HER2- tumors included 7 to 9 ductal and a few lobular carcinomas. Study outcomes and limitations: In about 90% of the 16 patients, blood comparison separated tumor from normal breast.

This table comes from immunoSEQ multiplex PCR, and its TCRdb copy is limited to in-frame clones, with some not included. The sample carries thousands of clones, 70% to 85% recorded once. CDR3 length: 15 amino acids. The V gene's germline CDR1 is SGDLS and CDR2 YYNGEE. Trimming left V 4 bases short and J 2 bases short, with 13 bases between. In the case of this clone: Its antigen is unidentified.

V usage is TRBV9 and J usage is TRBJ1-3; no definite D call. Sequencing was carried out using normal breast tissue next to the tumor. The TCR comes from a person in their sixties or seventies with breast cancer. CDR3 bases: TGTGCCAGCAGCCTACTCGGGCCCACTGGAAACACCATATATTTT. Translated, it gives CASSLLGPTGNTIYF.